These 4 T cell receptor beta chains share one sample of origin, sequenced in a study of cytomegalovirus exposure and HLA in healthy donors. Using immunoSEQ multiplex PCR, the repertoire was profiled, and TCRdb retains in-frame clones only, with some absent. The repertoire holds under 200,000 clones, with about 81% as singletons. Input material: PBMCs. Source of these receptors: a woman aged 25-40 years in good health and CMV-seronegative.

This chain links TRBV9 with TRBJ2-7, with 9 bases that match TRBD1. The CDR3 is 13 residues long. Germline CDR1 is SGDLS and CDR2 is YYNGEE. Trimming took 2 bases from V and 4 from J; bases not matched to a gene: 1. CDR3 sequence reads: CASSVDRGYEQYF. The DNA of the CDR3 is TGTGCCAGCAGCGTCGACAGGGGGTACGAGCAGTACTTC.

The chain combines TRBV28 with TRBJ2-7; 7 bases agree with TRBD1. The ends lost 5 bases at V and 3 bases at J; junction bases unmatched: 10. The CDR3 consists of 15 residues. Germline lookup yields CDR1 MDHEN and CDR2 SYDVKM. CDR3 DNA: TGTGCCAGCAGTCCCCCGGGACAGCCAGACTACGAGCAGTACTTC. Amino acids: CASSPPGQPDYEQYF. The variable domain in full, with the rest retrieved from reference TRBV28 and TRBJ2-7, is DVKVTQSSRYLVKRTGEKVFLECVQDMDHENMFWYRQDPGLGLRLIYFSYDVKMKEKGDIPEGYSVSREKKERFSLILESASTNQTSMYLCASSPPGQPDYEQYFGPGTRLTVT.

J is TRBJ1-5 and V is TRBV7-2; TRBD1 agrees at 7 bases. The germline V gene encodes CDR1 SGHTA and CDR2 FQGNSA. The ends lost 3 bases at V and 1 base at J; junction bases unmatched: 3. This CDR3 has 15 amino acids. CDR3 sequence reads: CASSLGQWSNQPQHF. The CDR3 bases are TGTGCCAGCAGCTTGGGACAGTGGAGCAATCAGCCCCAGCATTTT. The full variable domain, completed using reference TRBV7-2 and TRBJ1-5, is GAGVSQSPSNKVTEKGKDVELRCDPISGHTALYWYRQSLGQGLEFLIYFQGNSAPDKSGLPSDRFSAERTGGSVSTLTIQRTQQEDSAVYLCASSLGQWSNQPQHFGDGTRLSIL.

The gene calls are TRBV2 and TRBJ2-1, with D perhaps matching TRBD1 (6 bases). V was cut by 4 bases and J by 0 bases, with 16 bases left in between. The CDR3 runs to 17 residues. CDR1 SNHLY and CDR2 FYNNEI come from the germline V gene. The CDR3 reads CASSAPDSPSSYNEQFF. Written as DNA, the CDR3 is TGTGCCAGCAGTGCCCCGGACAGCCCTTCCTCCTACAATGAGCAGTTCTTC.